A single sample gave rise to the 20 T cell receptor beta chains below, sequenced in a study of CD8+CD57+ T cells in acquired aplastic anemia. All sequencing subjects had displayed CD8+CD57+ cell expansion on flow cytometry. Investigators profiled TCR beta VDJ and CDR3 from genomic DNA template. TCRdb fed the reads into MiXCR, producing one record per CDR3 protein. Among about 180,000 distinct CDR3 sequences listed, 45% to 60% were seen once. The specimen sequenced was sorted CD4+, CD8+, or CD8+CD57+ T cells (not recorded which) from PBMCs. Receptors originate from a human donor with aplastic anemia.

The chain combines TRBV6-8 with TRBJ2-2; 8 nucleotides line up with TRBD1. V was pared by 4 bases and J by 7 bases, with 11 bases of the junction left unmatched. CDR1 and CDR2 from the germline V gene are MNHGY and SAAAGT. This CDR3 spans 16 amino acids. This CDR3 is CASSSGTQGAVGELFF. The CDR3 bases are TGTGCCAGCAGTTCCGGAACGCAGGGGGCGGTCGGGGAGCTGTTTTTT.

This clonotype was recorded at least ten times. V and J are TRBV19 and TRBJ2-3, with no clear D. V was cut by 5 bases and J by 2 bases, with 5 bases left in between. Looked up from germline, CDR1 is LNHDA and CDR2 is SQIVND (reference sequence). The CDR3 is made up of 12 amino acids. CDR3 residues: CASSGYTDTQYF. Written as DNA, the CDR3 is TGTGCCAGTAGTGGGTACACAGATACGCAGTATTTT. Complete variable domain (other parts from reference TRBV19 and TRBJ2-3): DGGITQSPKYLFRKEGQNVTLSCEQNLNHDAMYWYRQDPGQGLRLIYYSQIVNDFQKGDIAEGYSVSREKKESFPLTVTSAQKNPTAFYLCASSGYTDTQYFGPGTRLTVL.

This clonotype was detected a few times. This chain connects TRBV18 to TRBJ1-1; tentatively, D is TRBD1 (5 bases). Looked up from germline, CDR1 is KGHSH and CDR2 is LQKENI. This CDR3 spans 13 amino acids. The germline V and J ends were trimmed by 3 bases and 8 bases, with 13 bases remaining between them. This CDR3 is CASSPLVRAEAFF. DNA for the CDR3: TGTGCCAGCTCACCTCTCGTCAGGGCAGAAGCTTTCTTT. Together with reference TRBV18 and TRBJ1-1, the CDR3 gives the full variable domain: NAGVMQNPRHLVRRRGQEARLRCSPMKGHSHVYWYRQLPEEGLKFMVYLQKENIIDESGMPKERFSAEFPKEGPSILRIQQVVRGDSAAYFCASSPLVRAEAFFGQGTRLTVV.

This chain uses TRBV20-1 with TRBJ2-7; tentatively, D is TRBD1 (5 bases). Trimming removed 6 bases from V and 2 bases from J, with 14 bases in between. The CDR3 spans 13 residues. CDR1 and CDR2 from the germline V gene are DFQATT and SNEGSKA (reference sequence). The CDR3 DNA reads as TGCAGTGCGTCCCGACCGGACACCTACGAGCAGTACTTC. This translates into CSASRPDTYEQYF.

V gene TRBV10-1 combines with J gene TRBJ2-5; no definite D call. Trimming left V 0 bases short and J 5 bases short, with 13 bases between. Germline lookup yields CDR1 WNHNN and CDR2 SYGVQD (reference sequence). CDR3 length: 15 amino acids. CDR3 nucleotides: TGCGCCAGCAGTGAGTCTCCCACGGCTGACGAGACCCAGTACTTC. Its protein product is CASSESPTADETQYF.

The rearrangement links TRBV7-9 to TRBJ2-7; perhaps TRBD1 as D (5 bases). CDR1 is SEHNR and CDR2 is FQNEAQ in the germline V gene (reference sequence). This CDR3 has 16 amino acids. V dropped 5 bases and J dropped 5 bases, with 22 bases sitting between them. The CDR3: CASSPLGQGVRNEQYF. The CDR3 coding sequence is TGTGCCAGCAGCCCCCTCGGGCAGGGTGTTAGGAACGAGCAGTACTTC. Full variable domain (remainder filled in from reference TRBV7-9 and TRBJ2-7): DTGVSQNPRHKITKRGQNVTFRCDPISEHNRLYWYRQTLGQGPEFLTYFQNEAQLEKSRLLSDRFSAERPKGSFSTLEIQRTEQGDSAMYLCASSPLGQGVRNEQYFGPGTRLTVT.

Details on this clonotype: The junction does not match germline at one end; this may be a read error. The chain recombines TRBV7-8 with TRBJ1-5; no reliable D call. CDR3 length equals 14 residues. Germline V gene sequence: CDR1 SGHVS, CDR2 FQNEAQ. CDR3 sequence reads: CASSSSGGNQLQHF. The CDR3 DNA reads TGTGCCAGCAGCTCATCAGGAGGTAATCAGCTCCAGCATTTT. Supplemented by reference TRBV7-8 and TRBJ1-5, the full variable domain reads GAGVSQSPRYKVAKRGQDVALRCDPISGHVSLFWYQQALGQGPEFLTYFQNEAQLDKSGLPSDRFFAERPEGSVSTLKIQRTQQEDSAVYLCASSSSGGNQLQHFGDGTRLSIL.

A note on this clonotype: The junction departs from germline at one end; a sequencing error may be responsible. CDR3 sequence reads: CAFSPGQRPEETQYF. CDR3 DNA sequence: TGTGCCTTCAGTCCGGGACAGAGGCCAGAAGAGACCCAGTACTTC. The rearrangement links TRBV10-3 to TRBJ2-5; 7 nucleotides align to TRBD1. Germline V gives CDR1 ENHRY, CDR2 SYGVKD. There are 15 residues in the CDR3.

V gene TRBV20-1 combines with J gene TRBJ2-1; 11 positions agree with TRBD2. The CDR3 is 13 amino acids. The germline V gene encodes CDR1 DFQATT and CDR2 SNEGSKA (reference sequence). With 6 bases clipped from V and 9 bases from J, the junction kept 7 bases outside the gene matches. The CDR3 is CSASSGGAREQFF. CDR3 bases: TGCAGTGCCAGTAGCGGGGGGGCCCGTGAGCAGTTCTTC.

CDR3 amino acids: CASSLGLDRLRRYEQYF. The CDR3 DNA reads as TGTGCCAGCAGCTTGGGCCTCGACAGGCTGAGACGCTACGAGCAGTACTTC. The genes are TRBV11-2 and TRBJ2-7; D may be TRBD1 (6 bases). Germline CDR1 is SGHAT and CDR2 is FQNNGV. The CDR3 sequence is 17 residues long. The germline V and J ends were trimmed by 3 bases and 3 bases, with 21 bases remaining between them. The whole variable domain, filled in from reference TRBV11-2 and TRBJ2-7, reads EAGVAQSPRYKIIEKRQSVAFWCNPISGHATLYWYQQILGQGPKLLIQFQNNGVVDDSQLPKDRFSAERLKGVDSTLKIQPAKLEDSAVYLCASSLGLDRLRRYEQYFGPGTRLTVT.

This clonotype is classed as medium-sized. This chain joins TRBV5-6 and TRBJ1-4; D gene uncertain. The CDR3 contains 14 residues. The ends were cut back, 2 bases at V and 2 bases at J, with 7 bases in the middle. Per the germline V gene, CDR1 is SGHDT and CDR2 is YYEEEE. CDR3 region: CASSFRRTNEKLFF. For the CDR3, the DNA is TGTGCCAGCAGCTTTCGTCGGACTAATGAAAAACTGTTTTTT.

The chain combines TRBV20-1 with TRBJ1-2; D is unresolved. V was pared by 3 bases and J by 2 bases, with 10 bases between. Germline V gene data show CDR1 as DFQATT and CDR2 as SNEGSKA (reference sequence). There are 13 residues in the CDR3. CDR3 nucleotide sequence: TGCAGTGCTAGCATGACAACAAACTATGGCTACACCTTC. Its protein product is CSASMTTNYGYTF.

This clonotype was picked up many times. The gene calls are TRBV5-4 and TRBJ2-5, with D perhaps matching TRBD2 (7 bases). This CDR3 is built from 15 residues. The germline CDR1 and CDR2 sequences are SGHNT and YYREEE (reference sequence). With 4 bases removed from V and 0 bases from J, the gap between germline ends came to 13 bases. CDR3 nucleotide sequence: TGTGCCAGCAGCCCCGGGCGGGGGCACCAAGAGACCCAGTACTTC. The encoded protein is CASSPGRGHQETQYF.

This clonotype was observed at least ten times. The rearrangement links TRBV4-2 to TRBJ1-1; no firm D call. Germline V lookup: CDR1 LGHNA, CDR2 YNFKEQ. This CDR3 contains 12 residues. V gave up 5 bases and J gave up 6 bases, with 10 bases separating them. CDR3: CASSKWPAEAFF. CDR3 coding DNA: TGTGCCAGCAGCAAGTGGCCCGCTGAAGCTTTCTTT.

This clonotype was seen more than once but under ten times. The genes are TRBV3-1 and TRBJ1-3; D gene unclear. Germline lookup yields CDR1 LGHDT and CDR2 YNNKEL (reference sequence). The CDR3 extends over 16 amino acids. Deletions cut 0 bases from V and 0 bases from J, with 9 bases between. In DNA, the CDR3 is TGTGCCAGCAGCCAAGATCCCCACAGCTCTGGAAACACCATATATTTT. Its translation: CASSQDPHSSGNTIYF.

This clonotype was counted ten times or more. The V call is TRBV12-3 or TRBV12-4, the J call TRBJ2-7; 8 bases agree with TRBD2. Trimming took 1 base from V and 2 from J; bases not matched to a gene: 1. The CDR3 extends over 14 amino acids. Written as DNA, the CDR3 is TGTGCCAGCAGTTTAGGCGGGGGGCCCTACGAGCAGTACTTC. Translated, it gives CASSLGGGPYEQYF.

As regards this clonotype: With a much larger clone just one base away, this may be a read error. A read error is likely, as this CDR3 ends without the conserved phenylalanine or tryptophan. V and J are TRBV5-5 and TRBJ2-3, with D maybe TRBD1 (6 bases). The CDR3 is 15 amino acids. Germline values: CDR1 SGHKS, CDR2 YYEKEE (reference sequence). Between the trimmed V and J ends, which lost 6 bases and 1 base, there was a span of 15 bases. The CDR3 nucleotides read TGTGCCAGCACCCTCGGGACACAGCGCACAGATACGCAGTATTCT. It translates to CASTLGTQRTDTQYS.

This clonotype was seen many times. The chain employs TRBV6-1 and TRBJ2-5; 14 positions match TRBD2. This CDR3 comprises 18 residues. V lost 5 bases to trimming and J lost 5 bases; unmatched junction nucleotides: 13. The germline CDR1 and CDR2 sequences are MNHNS and SASEGT. CDR3 coding DNA: TGTGCCAGCAGTCTGACTAGCGGGGGGGCCGGGAGGCGGGAGACCCAGTACTTC. It is translated as CASSLTSGGAGRRETQYF.

On this clonotype itself: One end of the junction does not line up with germline, which may come from a read error. The chain combines TRBV10-3 with TRBJ1-6; no firm D call. The CDR3 has 17 amino acids. Germline V gives CDR1 ENHRY, CDR2 SYGVKD. The chain's CDR3 is CAISYSGIDSYNSPLHF. In DNA, the CDR3 is TGTGCCATCAGTTATAGTGGAATCGACTCCTATAATTCACCCCTCCATTTT.

This clonotype was observed many times. The genes are TRBV24-1 and TRBJ2-2, with a tentative D call TRBD1 (6 bases). CDR3 length equals 16 residues. V gave up 3 bases and J gave up 5 bases, with 15 bases separating them. Germline-derived CDR1 and CDR2 are KGHDR and SFDVKD. DNA for the CDR3: TGTGCCACCAGTGATCAAGGCAGGCAGGGGACCGGGGAGCTGTTTTTT. Its protein is CATSDQGRQGTGELFF.